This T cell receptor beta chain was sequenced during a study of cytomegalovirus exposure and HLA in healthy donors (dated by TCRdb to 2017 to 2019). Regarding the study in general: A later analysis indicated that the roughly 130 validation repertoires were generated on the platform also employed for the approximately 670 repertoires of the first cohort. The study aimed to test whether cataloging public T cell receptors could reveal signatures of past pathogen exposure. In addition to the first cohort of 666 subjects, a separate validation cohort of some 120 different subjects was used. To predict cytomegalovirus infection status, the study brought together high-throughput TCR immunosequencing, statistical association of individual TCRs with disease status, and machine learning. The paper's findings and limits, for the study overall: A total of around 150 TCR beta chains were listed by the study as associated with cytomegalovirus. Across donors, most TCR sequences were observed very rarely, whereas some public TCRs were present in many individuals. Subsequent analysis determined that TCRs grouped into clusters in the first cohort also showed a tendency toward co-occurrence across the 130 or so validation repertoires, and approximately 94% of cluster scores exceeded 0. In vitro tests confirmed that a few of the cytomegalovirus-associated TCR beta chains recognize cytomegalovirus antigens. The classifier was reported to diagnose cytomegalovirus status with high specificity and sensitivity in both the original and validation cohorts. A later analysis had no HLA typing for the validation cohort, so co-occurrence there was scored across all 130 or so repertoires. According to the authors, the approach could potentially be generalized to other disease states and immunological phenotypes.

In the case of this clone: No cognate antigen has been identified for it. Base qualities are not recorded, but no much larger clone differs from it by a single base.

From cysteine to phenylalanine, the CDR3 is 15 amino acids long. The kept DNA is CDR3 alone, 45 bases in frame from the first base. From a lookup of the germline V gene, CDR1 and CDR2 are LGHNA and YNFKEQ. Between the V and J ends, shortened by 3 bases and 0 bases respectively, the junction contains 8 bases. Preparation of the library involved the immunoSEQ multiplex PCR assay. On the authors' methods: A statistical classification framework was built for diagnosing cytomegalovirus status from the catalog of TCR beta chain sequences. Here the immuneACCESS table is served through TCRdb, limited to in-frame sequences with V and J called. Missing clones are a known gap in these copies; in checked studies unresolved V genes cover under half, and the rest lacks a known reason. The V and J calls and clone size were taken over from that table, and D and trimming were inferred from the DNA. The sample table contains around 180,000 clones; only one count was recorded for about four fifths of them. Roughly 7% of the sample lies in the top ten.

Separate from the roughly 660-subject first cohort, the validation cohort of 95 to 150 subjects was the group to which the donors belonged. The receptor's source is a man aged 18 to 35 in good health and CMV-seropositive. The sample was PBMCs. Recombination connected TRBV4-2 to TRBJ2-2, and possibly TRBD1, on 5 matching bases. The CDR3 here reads CASSQDTANTGELFF. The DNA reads TGTGCCAGCAGCCAGGACACCGCGAACACCGGGGAGCTGTTTTTT.